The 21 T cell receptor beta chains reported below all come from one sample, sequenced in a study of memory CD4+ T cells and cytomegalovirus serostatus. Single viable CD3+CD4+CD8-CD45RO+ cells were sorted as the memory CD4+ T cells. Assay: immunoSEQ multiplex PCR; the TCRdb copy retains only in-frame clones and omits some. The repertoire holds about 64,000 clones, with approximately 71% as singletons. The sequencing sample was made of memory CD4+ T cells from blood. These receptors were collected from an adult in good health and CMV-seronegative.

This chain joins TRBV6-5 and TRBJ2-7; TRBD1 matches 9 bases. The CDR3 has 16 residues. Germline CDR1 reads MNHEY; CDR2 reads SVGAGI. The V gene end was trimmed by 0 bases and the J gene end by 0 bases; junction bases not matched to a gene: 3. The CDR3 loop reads CASSYSRTGDSYEQYF. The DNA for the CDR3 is TGTGCCAGCAGTTACTCACGGACAGGGGACTCCTACGAGCAGTACTTC.

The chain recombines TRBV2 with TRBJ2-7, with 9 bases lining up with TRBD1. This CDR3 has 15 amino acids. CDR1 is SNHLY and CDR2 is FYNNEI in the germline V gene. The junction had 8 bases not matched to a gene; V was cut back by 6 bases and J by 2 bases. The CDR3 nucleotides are TGTGCCAGCAGCCAGGACAGGGGAAGGACCTACGAGCAGTACTTC. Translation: CASSQDRGRTYEQYF. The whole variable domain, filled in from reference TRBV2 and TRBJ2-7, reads EPEVTQTPSHQVTQMGQEVILRCVPISNHLYFYWYRQILGQKVEFLVSFYNNEISEKSEIFDDQFSVERPDGSNFTLKIRSTKLEDSAMYFCASSQDRGRTYEQYFGPGTRLTVT.

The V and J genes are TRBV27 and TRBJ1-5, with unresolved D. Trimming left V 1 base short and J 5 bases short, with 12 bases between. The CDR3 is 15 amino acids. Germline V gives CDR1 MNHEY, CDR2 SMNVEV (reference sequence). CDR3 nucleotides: TGTGCCAGCAGTTTATTCGGGTATGGCGATCAGCCCCAGCATTTT. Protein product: CASSLFGYGDQPQHF.

This chain's CDR3 is CASSTLGQEYGYTF. The CDR3 nucleotides read TGTGCCAGTAGTACCCTAGGACAGGAATATGGCTACACCTTC. This rearrangement joins TRBV19 to TRBJ1-2, with TRBD1 matching 7 bases. Germline assignment: CDR1 LNHDA and CDR2 SQIVND (reference sequence). The J segment lost 5 bases and the V segment lost 4 bases, leaving 7 bases of the junction unmatched. CDR3 size: 14 residues.

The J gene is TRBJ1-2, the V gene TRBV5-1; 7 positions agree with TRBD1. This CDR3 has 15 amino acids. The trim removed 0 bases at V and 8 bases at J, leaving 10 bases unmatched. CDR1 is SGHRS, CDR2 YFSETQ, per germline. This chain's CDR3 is CASSLEGAMIRGYTF. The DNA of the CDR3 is TGCGCCAGCAGCTTGGAGGGGGCTATGATAAGGGGCTACACCTTC. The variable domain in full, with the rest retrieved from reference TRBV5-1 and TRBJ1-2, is KAGVTQTPRYLIKTRGQQVTLSCSPISGHRSVSWYQQTPGQGLQFLFEYFSETQRNKGNFPGRFSGRQFSNSRSEMNVSTLELGDSALYLCASSLEGAMIRGYTFGSGTRLTVV.

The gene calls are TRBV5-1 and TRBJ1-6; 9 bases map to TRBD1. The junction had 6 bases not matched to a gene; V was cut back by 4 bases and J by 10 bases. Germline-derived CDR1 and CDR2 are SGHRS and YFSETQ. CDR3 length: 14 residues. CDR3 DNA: TGCGCCAGCAGCCCCGGGACAGGGAGATCACCCCTCCACTTT. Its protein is CASSPGTGRSPLHF.

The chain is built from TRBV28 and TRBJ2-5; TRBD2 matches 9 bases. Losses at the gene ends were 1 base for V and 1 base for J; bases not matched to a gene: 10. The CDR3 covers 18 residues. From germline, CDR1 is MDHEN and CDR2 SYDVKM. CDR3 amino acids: CASSLLVSSGDPQETQYF. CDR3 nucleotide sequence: TGTGCCAGCAGTTTATTGGTGTCTAGCGGGGACCCCCAAGAGACCCAGTACTTC.

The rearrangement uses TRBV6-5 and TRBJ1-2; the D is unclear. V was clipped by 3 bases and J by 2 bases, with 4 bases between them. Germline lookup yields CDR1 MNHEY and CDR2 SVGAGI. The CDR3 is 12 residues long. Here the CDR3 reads CASSYDNYGYTF. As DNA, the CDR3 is TGTGCCAGCAGTTATGACAACTATGGCTACACCTTC.

The CDR3 coding sequence is TGTGCCAGCAGGTATGGACAGGGGGCGGAAGGCTACACCTTC. Translation gives CASRYGQGAEGYTF. The chain is built from TRBV6-1 and TRBJ1-2; 11 bases are a match to TRBD1. V shed 6 bases and J 8 bases; nucleotides not matched to a gene: 8. Germline CDR1 and CDR2: MNHNS and SASEGT. The length of the CDR3 is 14 residues.

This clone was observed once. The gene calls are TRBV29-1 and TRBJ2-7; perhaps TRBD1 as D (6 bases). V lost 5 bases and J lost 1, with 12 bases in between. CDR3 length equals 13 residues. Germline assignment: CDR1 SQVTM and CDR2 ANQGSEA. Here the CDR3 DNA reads TGCAGCGTTCAGGGGCAGGTATCCTACGAGCAGTACTTC. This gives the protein CSVQGQVSYEQYF.

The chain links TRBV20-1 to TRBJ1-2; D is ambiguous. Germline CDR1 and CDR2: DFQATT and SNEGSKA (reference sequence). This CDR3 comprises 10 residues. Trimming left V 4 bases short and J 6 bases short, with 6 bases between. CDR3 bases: TGCAGTGCTACCACAGATGGCTACACCTTC. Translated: CSATTDGYTF.

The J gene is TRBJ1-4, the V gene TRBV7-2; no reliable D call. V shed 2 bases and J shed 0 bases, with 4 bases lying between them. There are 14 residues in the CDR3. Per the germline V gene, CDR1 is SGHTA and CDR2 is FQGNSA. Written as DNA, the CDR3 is TGTGCCAGCAGCTTAAGGGCAACTAATGAAAAACTGTTTTTT. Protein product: CASSLRATNEKLFF.

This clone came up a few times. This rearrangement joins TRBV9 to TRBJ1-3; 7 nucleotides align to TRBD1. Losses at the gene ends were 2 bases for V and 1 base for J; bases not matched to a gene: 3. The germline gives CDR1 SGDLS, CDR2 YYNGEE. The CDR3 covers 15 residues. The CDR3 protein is CASSVSGGSGNTIYF. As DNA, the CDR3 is TGTGCCAGCAGCGTCTCAGGGGGTTCTGGAAACACCATATATTTT.

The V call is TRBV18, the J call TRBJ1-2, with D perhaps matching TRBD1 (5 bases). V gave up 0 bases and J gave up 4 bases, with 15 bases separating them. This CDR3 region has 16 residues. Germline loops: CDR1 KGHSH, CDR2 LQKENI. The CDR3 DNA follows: TGTGCCAGCTCACCACCAACAGGTTGGGGGTTCTATGGCTACACCTTC. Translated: CASSPPTGWGFYGYTF.

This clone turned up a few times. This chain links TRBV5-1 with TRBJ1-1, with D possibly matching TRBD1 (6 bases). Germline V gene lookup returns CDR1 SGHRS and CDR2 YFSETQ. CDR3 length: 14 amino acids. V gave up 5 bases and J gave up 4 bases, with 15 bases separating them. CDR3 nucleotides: TGCGCCAGCAGACAGGGAATGGGGGGCACTGAAGCTTTCTTT. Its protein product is CASRQGMGGTEAFF.

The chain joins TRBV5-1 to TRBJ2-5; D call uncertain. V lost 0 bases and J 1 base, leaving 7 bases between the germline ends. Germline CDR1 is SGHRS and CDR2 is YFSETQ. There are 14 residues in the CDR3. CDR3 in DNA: TGCGCCAGCAGCTTGGGGGTAGCCCAAGAGACCCAGTACTTC. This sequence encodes CASSLGVAQETQYF.

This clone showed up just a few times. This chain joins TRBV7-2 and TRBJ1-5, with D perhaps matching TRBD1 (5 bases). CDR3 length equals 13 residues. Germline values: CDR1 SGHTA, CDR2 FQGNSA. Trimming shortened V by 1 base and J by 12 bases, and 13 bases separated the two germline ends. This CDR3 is CASSLGRDQVQHF. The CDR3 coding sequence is TGTGCCAGCAGCTTAGGCAGGGATCAGGTCCAGCATTTT.

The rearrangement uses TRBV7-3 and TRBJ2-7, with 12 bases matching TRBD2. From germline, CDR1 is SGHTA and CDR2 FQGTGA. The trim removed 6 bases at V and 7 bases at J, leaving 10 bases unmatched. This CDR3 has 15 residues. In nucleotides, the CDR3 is TGTGCCAGCAGTCCAACCGGACTAGCGGGACGGGAGCAGTACTTC. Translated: CASSPTGLAGREQYF. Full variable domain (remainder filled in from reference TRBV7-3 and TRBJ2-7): GAGVSQTPSNKVTEKGKYVELRCDPISGHTALYWYRQSLGQGPEFLIYFQGTGAADDSGLPNDRFFAVRPEGSVSTLKIQRTERGDSAVYLCASSPTGLAGREQYFGPGTRLTVT.

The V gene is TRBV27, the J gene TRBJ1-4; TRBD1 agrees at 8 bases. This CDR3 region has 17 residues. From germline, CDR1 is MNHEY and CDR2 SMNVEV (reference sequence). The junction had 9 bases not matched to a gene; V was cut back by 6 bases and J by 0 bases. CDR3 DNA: TGTGCCAGCAGATCGACAGGGGAGGCTTCAACTAATGAAAAACTGTTTTTT. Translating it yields CASRSTGEASTNEKLFF.

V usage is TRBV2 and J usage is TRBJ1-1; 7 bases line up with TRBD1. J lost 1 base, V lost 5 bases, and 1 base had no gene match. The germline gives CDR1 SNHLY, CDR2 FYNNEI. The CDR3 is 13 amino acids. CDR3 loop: CASSRQGNTEAFF. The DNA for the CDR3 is TGTGCCAGCAGTCGACAGGGGAACACTGAAGCTTTCTTT.

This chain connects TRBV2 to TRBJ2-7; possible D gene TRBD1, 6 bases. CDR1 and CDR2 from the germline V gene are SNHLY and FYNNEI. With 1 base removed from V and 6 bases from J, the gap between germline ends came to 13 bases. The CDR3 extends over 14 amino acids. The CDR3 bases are TGTGCCAGCAGTGAAGTGACAGGCCTGGGCGAGCAGTACTTC. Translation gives CASSEVTGLGEQYF. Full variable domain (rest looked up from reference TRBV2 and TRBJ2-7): EPEVTQTPSHQVTQMGQEVILRCVPISNHLYFYWYRQILGQKVEFLVSFYNNEISEKSEIFDDQFSVERPDGSNFTLKIRSTKLEDSAMYFCASSEVTGLGEQYFGPGTRLTVT.